This T cell receptor beta chain was identified during a study of blood T cell repertoires in COVID-19. Overall study: The study drew acute and convalescent COVID-19 samples from the United States, Italy and Spain. In each case, the material was cDNA or gDNA derived from T cells, B-cell-depleted T cells, or PBMCs.

Per the germline V gene, CDR1 is MDHEN and CDR2 is SYDVKM. V lost 3 bases, J lost 0 bases, and 20 bases stayed unmatched. The CDR3 consists of 21 residues. The protocol was immunoSEQ multiplex PCR, while the TCRdb copy is restricted to in-frame clones and leaves out a portion. The sample yields 150,000 to 200,000 clones, over 70% seen once. Cohort 3 donors counted as recovered after two negative PCRs, clearance, or resolved symptoms. This receptor was taken from a man aged 45 to 65 who had recovered from COVID-19. V and J are TRBV28 and TRBJ2-1, with 7 bases aligning to TRBD1. Material: PBMCs or T cells enriched from blood (not recorded which). In nucleotides, the CDR3 is TGTGCCAGCAGTTTCCCCCTCTCGGGACAGTCCGAGACAGGCTCCTACAATGAGCAGTTCTTC. Protein: CASSFPLSGQSETGSYNEQFF. Based on the CDR3 plus reference TRBV28 and TRBJ2-1, the full variable domain is DVKVTQSSRYLVKRTGEKVFLECVQDMDHENMFWYRQDPGLGLRLIYFSYDVKMKEKGDIPEGYSVSREKKERFSLILESASTNQTSMYLCASSFPLSGQSETGSYNEQFFGPGTRLTVL.